The T cell receptor beta chain under discussion was sequenced for a study of cytomegalovirus exposure and HLA in healthy donors. In the study overall: Earlier results showed approximately 110 million unique TCR beta sequences derived from approximately 170 million T cells. Study-level points and caveats: An analysis was carried out later, and it reportedly showed fewer N-insertions in an Asian-associated ancestry cluster than the 666-donor mean.

Details on this clone: The antigen remains undetermined.

Germline V lookup: CDR1 MNHEY, CDR2 SMNVEV (reference sequence). J was trimmed by 5 bases and V by 2 bases; bases with no gene match: 8. The CDR3 length is 15 residues. The PCR made use of 60 Vbeta and 13 Jbeta primers. TCRdb's table, derived via immunoSEQ multiplex PCR, lists solely in-frame clones and lacks some. Here the sample spans about 140,000 clones, 80% being singletons. The sample consisted of PBMCs. The receptor was isolated from a man aged 35 to 55 in good health and CMV-seropositive. The chain recombines TRBV27 with TRBJ2-7; 8 positions match TRBD1. CDR3 sequence: CASSLIQGAINEQYF. The CDR3 DNA sequence: TGTGCCAGCAGTTTAATTCAGGGGGCAATAAACGAGCAGTACTTC.